This TCR beta chain stems from a study of blood T cell repertoires in COVID-19 (dated by TCRdb to the early 2020s). Broadly, across the study: Samples from collaborators originated in the United States, Italy and Spain and spanned both the acute and convalescent phases of COVID-19. The prospective study material was composed of cDNA or gDNA derived from T cells, B-cell-depleted T cells, or PBMCs. The dataset comprised deeply sampled blood TCRbeta repertoires from subjects exposed to, actively infected with, or recovered from COVID-19. The repertoires were released in a freely available public database intended as a resource for research on the immune response to SARS-CoV-2. Samples came from the ongoing ImmuneRACE study (first 160 participants) plus 1,254 subjects from 6 global collaborators. Nearly every sample came with metadata listing a de-identified subject ID, COVID-19 status, age in years and sex. Where available, HLA class I and class II types were obtained from metadata supplied by the sample provider rather than from assay-based typing.

A remark on this clone: Its antigen has not been determined. No base-level quality is on record; no much larger clone is a single base apart.

CDR1 and CDR2, looked up from the germline V gene, are LGHNA and YSLEER. V is cut back by 3 bases and J by 3 bases, with 6 bases in the junction unmatched. Reading from cysteine to phenylalanine, the CDR3 counts 16 amino acids. Only CDR3 DNA is held: 48 bases, read in frame from base 1. The collaborating institutions used their own protocols to collect whole blood in K2EDTA tubes. Collaborator samples were shipped for TCRbeta analysis as frozen whole blood, isolated PBMCs, or DNA extracted from either sample type. General study outcomes and caveats: The amount of clinical and demographic metadata varied by source and participant and was provided uncurated.

The immunoSEQ Assay, a bias-controlled multiplex PCR, was used to amplify TCRbeta CDR3 regions from genomic DNA. The study's processing was this. Nucleated cell counts per sample were estimated from amplification of reference gene primers within the assay. Sequence reads were collapsed and filtered to measure the absolute abundance of every unique TCRbeta CDR3 rearrangement. For each sample, productive Simpson clonality was calculated by taking the square root of Simpson's diversity index across productive rearrangements. The table was pulled from immuneACCESS by TCRdb, which kept in-frame rearrangements only. Such tables lose some clones; where checked, under half of the loss comes from unresolved V genes, and the rest has no known cause. That table is the source of V, J and clone size, and D and trimming were worked out from the DNA. The table for this sample lists 130,000 to 150,000 clones; 85% to 90% of them were counted only once. The top ten constitute around 8.3% of the sample.

The receptor chain draws on TRBV4-3 and TRBJ2-3; 10 nucleotides in the junction match TRBD2. The TCR originated in a woman aged 45 to 65 with active or convalescent COVID-19. Sequencing used peripheral blood. For the CDR3, the sequence is CASSQYGSGGTDTQYF. Here is the DNA: TGCGCCAGCAGCCAGTACGGTAGCGGGGGGACAGATACGCAGTATTTT.